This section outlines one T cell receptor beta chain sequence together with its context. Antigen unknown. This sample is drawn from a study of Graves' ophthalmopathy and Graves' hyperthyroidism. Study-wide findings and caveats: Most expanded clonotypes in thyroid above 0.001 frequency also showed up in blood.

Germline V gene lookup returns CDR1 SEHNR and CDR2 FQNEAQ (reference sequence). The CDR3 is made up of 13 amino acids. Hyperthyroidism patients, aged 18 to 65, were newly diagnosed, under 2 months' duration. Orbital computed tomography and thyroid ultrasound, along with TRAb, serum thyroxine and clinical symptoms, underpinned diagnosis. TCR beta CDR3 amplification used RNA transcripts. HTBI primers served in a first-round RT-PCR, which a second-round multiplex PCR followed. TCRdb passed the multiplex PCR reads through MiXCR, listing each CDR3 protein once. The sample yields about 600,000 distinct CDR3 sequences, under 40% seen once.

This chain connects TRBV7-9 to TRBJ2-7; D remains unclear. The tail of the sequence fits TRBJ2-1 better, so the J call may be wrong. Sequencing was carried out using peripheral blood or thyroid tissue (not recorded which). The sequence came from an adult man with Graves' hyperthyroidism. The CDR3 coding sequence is TGTGCCAGCAGCTTGGGTAGTAGCAATGAGCAGTTCTTC. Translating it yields CASSLGSSNEQFF.